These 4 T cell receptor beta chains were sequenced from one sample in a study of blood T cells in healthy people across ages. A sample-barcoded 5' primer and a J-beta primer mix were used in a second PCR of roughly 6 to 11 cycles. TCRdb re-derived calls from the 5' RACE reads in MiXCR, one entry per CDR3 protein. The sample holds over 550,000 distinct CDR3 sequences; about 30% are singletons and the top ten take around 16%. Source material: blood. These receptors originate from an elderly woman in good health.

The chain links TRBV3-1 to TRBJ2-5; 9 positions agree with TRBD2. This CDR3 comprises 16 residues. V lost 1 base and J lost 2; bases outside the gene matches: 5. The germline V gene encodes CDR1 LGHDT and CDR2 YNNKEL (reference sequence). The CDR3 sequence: CASSQGLAGPQETQYF. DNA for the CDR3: TGTGCCAGCAGCCAAGGGCTAGCGGGGCCGCAAGAGACCCAGTACTTC.

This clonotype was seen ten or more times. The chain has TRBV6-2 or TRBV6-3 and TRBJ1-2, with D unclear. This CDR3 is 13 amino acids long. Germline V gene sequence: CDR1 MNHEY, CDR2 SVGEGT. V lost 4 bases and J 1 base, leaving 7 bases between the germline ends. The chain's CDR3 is CASSFADNYGYTF. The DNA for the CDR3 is TGTGCCAGCAGTTTCGCGGATAACTATGGCTACACCTTC.

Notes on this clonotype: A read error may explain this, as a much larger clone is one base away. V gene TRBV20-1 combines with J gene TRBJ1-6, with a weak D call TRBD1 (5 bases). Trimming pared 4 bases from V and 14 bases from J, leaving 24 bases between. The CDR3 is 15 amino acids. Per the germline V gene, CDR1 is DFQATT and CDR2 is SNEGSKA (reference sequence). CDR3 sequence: CSANRQGLRDETLHF. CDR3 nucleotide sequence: TGCAGTGCTAACCGGCAGGGTCTGCGGGATGAGACCCTCCACTTT.

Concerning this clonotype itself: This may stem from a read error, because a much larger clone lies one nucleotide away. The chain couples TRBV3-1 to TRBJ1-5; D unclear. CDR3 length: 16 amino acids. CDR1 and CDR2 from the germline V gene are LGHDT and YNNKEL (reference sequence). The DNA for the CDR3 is TGTGCCGGCAGCCAACTACTAAAAGGCCTCGATCAGCCCCAGCATTTT. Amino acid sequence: CAGSQLLKGLDQPQHF.